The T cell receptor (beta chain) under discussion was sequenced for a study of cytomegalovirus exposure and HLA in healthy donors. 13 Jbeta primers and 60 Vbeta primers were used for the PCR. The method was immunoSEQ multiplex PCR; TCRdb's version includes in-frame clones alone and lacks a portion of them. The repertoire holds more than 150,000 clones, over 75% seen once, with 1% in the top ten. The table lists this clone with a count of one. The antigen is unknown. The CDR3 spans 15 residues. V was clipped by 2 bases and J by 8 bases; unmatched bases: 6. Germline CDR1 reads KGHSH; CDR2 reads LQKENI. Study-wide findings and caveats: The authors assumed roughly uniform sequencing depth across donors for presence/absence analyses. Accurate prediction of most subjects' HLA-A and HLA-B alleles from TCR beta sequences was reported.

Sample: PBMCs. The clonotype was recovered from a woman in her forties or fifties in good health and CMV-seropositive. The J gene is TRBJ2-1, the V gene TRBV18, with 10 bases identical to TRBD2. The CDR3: CASSPSGGAFDEQFF. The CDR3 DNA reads TGTGCCAGCTCACCAAGCGGGGGGGCTTTCGATGAGCAGTTCTTC.